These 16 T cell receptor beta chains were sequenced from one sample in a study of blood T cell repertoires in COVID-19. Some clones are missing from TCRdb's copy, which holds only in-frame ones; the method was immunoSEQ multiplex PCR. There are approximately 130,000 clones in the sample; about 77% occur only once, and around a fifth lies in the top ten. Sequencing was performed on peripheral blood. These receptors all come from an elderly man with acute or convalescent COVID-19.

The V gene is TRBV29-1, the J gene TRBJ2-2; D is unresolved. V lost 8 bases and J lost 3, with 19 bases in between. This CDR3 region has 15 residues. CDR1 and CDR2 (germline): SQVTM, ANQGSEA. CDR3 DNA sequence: TGCAGCACCCTCTTTGAAGAGGCTTACACCGGGGAGCTGTTTTTT. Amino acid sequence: CSTLFEEAYTGELFF.

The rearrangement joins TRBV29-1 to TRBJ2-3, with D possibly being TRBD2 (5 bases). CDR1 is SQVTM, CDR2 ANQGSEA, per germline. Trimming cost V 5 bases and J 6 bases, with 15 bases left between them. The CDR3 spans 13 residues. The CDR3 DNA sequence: TGCAGCGTTCACCGCGCCCGAGGGGATACGCAGTATTTT. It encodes CSVHRARGDTQYF.

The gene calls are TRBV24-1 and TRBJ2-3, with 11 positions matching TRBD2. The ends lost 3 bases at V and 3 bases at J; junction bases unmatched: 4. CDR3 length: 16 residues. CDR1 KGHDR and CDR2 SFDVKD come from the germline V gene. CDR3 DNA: TGTGCCACCAGTGATATTAGCGGGGGGGGAACAGATACGCAGTATTTT. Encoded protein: CATSDISGGGTDTQYF.

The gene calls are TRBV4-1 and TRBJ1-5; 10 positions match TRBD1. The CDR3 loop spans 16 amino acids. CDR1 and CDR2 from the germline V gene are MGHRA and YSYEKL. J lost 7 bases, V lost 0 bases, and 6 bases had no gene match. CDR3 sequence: CASSQDPGTGAQPQHF. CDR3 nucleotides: TGCGCCAGCAGCCAAGATCCCGGGACAGGGGCCCAGCCCCAGCATTTT.

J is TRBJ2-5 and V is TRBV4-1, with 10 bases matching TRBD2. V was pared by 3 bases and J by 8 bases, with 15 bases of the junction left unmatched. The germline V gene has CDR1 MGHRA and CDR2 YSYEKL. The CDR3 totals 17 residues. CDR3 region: CASSHGLAGAMGSTQYF. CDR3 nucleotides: TGCGCCAGCAGCCACGGGCTAGCGGGGGCCATGGGGTCTACCCAGTACTTC.

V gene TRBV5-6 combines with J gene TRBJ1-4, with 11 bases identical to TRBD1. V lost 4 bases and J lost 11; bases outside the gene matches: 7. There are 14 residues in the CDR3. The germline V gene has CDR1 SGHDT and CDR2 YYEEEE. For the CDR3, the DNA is TGTGCCAGCAGCAGGGGACAGGGGGTTAGTAAACTGTTTTTT. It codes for CASSRGQGVSKLFF.

Here the CDR3 reads CASSRSKNTEAFF. The CDR3 DNA is TGTGCCAGCAGCCGTAGTAAGAACACTGAAGCTTTCTTT. This chain links TRBV9 with TRBJ1-1, with unresolved D. Between the trimmed V and J ends, which lost 4 bases and 1 base, there was a span of 8 bases. Per germline, CDR1 SGDLS and CDR2 YYNGEE. The CDR3 sequence is 13 residues long.

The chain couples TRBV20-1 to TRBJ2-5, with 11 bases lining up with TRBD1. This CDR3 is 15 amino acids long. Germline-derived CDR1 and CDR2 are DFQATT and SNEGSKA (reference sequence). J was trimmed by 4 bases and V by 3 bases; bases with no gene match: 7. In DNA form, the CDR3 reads TGCAGTGCTAGTTGGGGGACAGGGGGGCCAGAGACCCAGTACTTC. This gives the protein CSASWGTGGPETQYF.

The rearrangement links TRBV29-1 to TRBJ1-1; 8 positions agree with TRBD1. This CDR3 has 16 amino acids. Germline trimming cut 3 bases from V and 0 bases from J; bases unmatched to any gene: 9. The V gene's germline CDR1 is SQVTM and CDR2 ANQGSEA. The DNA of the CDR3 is TGCAGCGTTGACGTCTGGACAGGGAGCATGAACACTGAAGCTTTCTTT. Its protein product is CSVDVWTGSMNTEAFF.

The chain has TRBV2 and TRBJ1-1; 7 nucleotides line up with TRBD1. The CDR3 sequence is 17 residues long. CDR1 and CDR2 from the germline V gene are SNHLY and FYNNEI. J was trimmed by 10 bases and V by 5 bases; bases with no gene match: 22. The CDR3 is CASSKGAGGTIVLRAFF. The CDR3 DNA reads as TGTGCCAGCAGTAAGGGGGCTGGTGGAACTATCGTGTTGCGAGCTTTCTTT.

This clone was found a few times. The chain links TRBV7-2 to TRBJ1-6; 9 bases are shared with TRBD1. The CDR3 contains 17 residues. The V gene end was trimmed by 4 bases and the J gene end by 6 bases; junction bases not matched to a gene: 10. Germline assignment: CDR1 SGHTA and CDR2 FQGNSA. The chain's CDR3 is CASSSGQGGGSNSPLHF. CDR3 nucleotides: TGTGCCAGCAGCTCGGGACAGGGAGGGGGATCTAATTCACCCCTCCACTTT.

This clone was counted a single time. Here the CDR3 reads CASSFGSMNTEAFF. The CDR3 nucleotides read TGTGCCAGCAGTTTTGGGAGTATGAACACTGAAGCTTTCTTT. The rearrangement uses TRBV27 and TRBJ1-1, with D uncertain. V gave up 3 bases and J gave up 0 bases, with 8 bases separating them. Germline V gene lookup returns CDR1 MNHEY and CDR2 SMNVEV (reference sequence). This CDR3 region has 14 residues.

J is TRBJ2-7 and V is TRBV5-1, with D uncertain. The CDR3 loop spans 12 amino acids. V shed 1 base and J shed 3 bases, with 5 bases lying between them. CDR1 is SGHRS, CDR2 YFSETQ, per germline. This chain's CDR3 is CASSLNSYEQYF. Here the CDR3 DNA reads TGCGCCAGCAGCTTGAATAGCTACGAGCAGTACTTC.

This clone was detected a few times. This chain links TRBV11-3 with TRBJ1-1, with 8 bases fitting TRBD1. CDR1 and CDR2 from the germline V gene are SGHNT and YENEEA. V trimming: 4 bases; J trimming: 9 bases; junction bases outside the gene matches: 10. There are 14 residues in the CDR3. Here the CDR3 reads CASSSDREASKAFF. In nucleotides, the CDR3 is TGTGCCAGCAGCTCGGACAGGGAGGCTTCAAAAGCTTTCTTT.

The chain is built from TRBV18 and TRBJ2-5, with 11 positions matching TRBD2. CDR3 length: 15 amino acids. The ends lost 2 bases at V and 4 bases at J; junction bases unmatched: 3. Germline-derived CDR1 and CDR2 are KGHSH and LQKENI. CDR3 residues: CASSPSSGGAETQYF. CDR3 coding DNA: TGTGCCAGCTCACCAAGTAGCGGGGGGGCAGAGACCCAGTACTTC. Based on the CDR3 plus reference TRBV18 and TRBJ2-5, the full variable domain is NAGVMQNPRHLVRRRGQEARLRCSPMKGHSHVYWYRQLPEEGLKFMVYLQKENIIDESGMPKERFSAEFPKEGPSILRIQQVVRGDSAAYFCASSPSSGGAETQYFGPGTRLLVL.

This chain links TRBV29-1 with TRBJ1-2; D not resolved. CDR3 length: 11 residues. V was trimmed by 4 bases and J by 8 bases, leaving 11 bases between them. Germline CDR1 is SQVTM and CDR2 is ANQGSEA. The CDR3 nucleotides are TGCAGCGTTGGGAGGGTCGAGGGCTACACCTTC. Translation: CSVGRVEGYTF.